The 20 T cell receptor beta chains in this list originate from one sample, sequenced in a study of vaccination effects on CD4 cells after COVID-19. What these receptors recognize is not known. Following a roughly 11-day culture, CD4+ T cells were purified. Participants were vaccinated with two doses of either the BNT162b2 or mRNA-1273 vaccine. The table came from immunoSEQ multiplex PCR; TCRdb's copy has only in-frame clones and leaves some out. This sample has approximately 70,000 clones; approximately 73% occur once, and the top ten carry less than 2.5%. The sequences come from CD4+ T cells from PBMCs cultured without peptide, collected after COVID-19 vaccination. Receptor source: a human donor who received a COVID-19 vaccine.

The chain uses TRBV6-6 and TRBJ2-5, with TRBD2 matching over 9 bases. V dropped 4 bases and J dropped 2; count of bases not matched to a gene: 2. In germline, CDR1 is MNHNY, CDR2 SVGAGI (reference sequence). The CDR3 runs to 14 residues. CDR3 in amino acids: CASSFSGGQETQYF. Here the CDR3 DNA reads TGTGCCAGCAGTTTTAGCGGGGGACAAGAGACCCAGTACTTC.

In nucleotides, the CDR3 is TGCGCCAGGCGAAAGGACAGCCTCGAGCAGTACGTC. Its translation: CARRKDSLEQYV. V gene TRBV4-3 combines with J gene TRBJ2-7, with TRBD1 as a possible D gene (6 bases). CDR1 LGHNA and CDR2 YSLEER come from the germline V gene. V was pared by 9 bases and J by 6 bases, with 15 bases between. The CDR3 covers 12 residues.

The V gene is TRBV29-1, the J gene TRBJ2-5; 15 positions agree with TRBD2. The CDR3 consists of 14 residues. Germline V gives CDR1 SQVTM, CDR2 ANQGSEA. The V and J ends lost 8 bases and 5 bases, in that order; junction bases with no gene match: 6. In DNA, the CDR3 is TGCAGCACTGGACTAGCGGGGGGGCGCGAGACCCAGTACTTC. Its protein product is CSTGLAGGRETQYF.

In this sample, this clone turned up once. J is TRBJ1-1 and V is TRBV5-1; 8 bases match TRBD1. V lost 0 bases and J lost 0; bases outside the gene matches: 1. The CDR3 is 15 amino acids. Germline-derived CDR1 and CDR2 are SGHRS and YFSETQ. The DNA for the CDR3 is TGCGCCAGCAGCTTGGGGGGACAGGTGAACACTGAAGCTTTCTTT. Protein: CASSLGGQVNTEAFF.

This chain links TRBV19 with TRBJ1-4, with 7 bases lining up with TRBD1. Trimming removed 7 bases from V and 0 bases from J; junction bases left unmatched: 11. The CDR3 runs 17 residues. The germline gives CDR1 LNHDA, CDR2 SQIVND (reference sequence). CDR3 DNA: TGTGCCAGTAAGGGGGCCGGACGGGCTCCAACTAATGAAAAACTGTTTTTT. It translates to CASKGAGRAPTNEKLFF.

The chain links TRBV2 to TRBJ1-2; 8 bases fit TRBD1. The CDR3 spans 15 residues. V was pared by 6 bases and J by 6 bases, with 12 bases of the junction left unmatched. Germline V gives CDR1 SNHLY, CDR2 FYNNEI. The CDR3 DNA sequence: TGTGCCAGCAGGGTAAACAGGGGGTTTGTGGATGGCTACACCTTC. Protein sequence: CASRVNRGFVDGYTF.

The J gene is TRBJ1-2, the V gene TRBV6-5; D is possibly TRBD1 (6 bases). Germline CDR1 MNHEY, CDR2 SVGAGI. This CDR3 has 14 amino acids. The germline V and J ends were trimmed by 2 bases and 7 bases, with 14 bases remaining between them. The CDR3 DNA reads as TGTGCCAGCAGTTACATGGGGGGCCTGGGTGGCTACACCTTC. It codes for CASSYMGGLGGYTF.

This clone was counted a few times. The genes are TRBV5-1 and TRBJ1-2, with TRBD1 matching over 8 bases. The germline V gene encodes CDR1 SGHRS and CDR2 YFSETQ. V shed 4 bases, J shed 4 bases, and the junction held 9 bases outside the gene matches. The CDR3 runs to 15 residues. The CDR3 coding sequence is TGCGCCAGCAGCGGGGTAGGACAGGGCGCCTATGGCTACACCTTC. It is translated as CASSGVGQGAYGYTF.

In its sample, this clone was seen once. The V gene is TRBV4-1, the J gene TRBJ1-3, with D perhaps TRBD1 (6 bases). The CDR3 covers 19 residues. V was shortened by 2 bases and J by 0 bases, with 20 bases between the two germline ends. Germline loops: CDR1 MGHRA, CDR2 YSYEKL. The CDR3 DNA reads as TGCGCCAGCAGCCAACCAACTGGACAGTTAAAAAACTCTGGAAACACCATATATTTT. It yields the protein CASSQPTGQLKNSGNTIYF.

The chain couples TRBV7-2 to TRBJ1-5; no firm D call. Germline lookup yields CDR1 SGHTA and CDR2 FQGNSA. With 1 base removed from V and 0 bases from J, the gap between germline ends came to 4 bases. This CDR3 spans 14 amino acids. The CDR3 spells CASSLDGSNQPQHF. The CDR3 nucleotides are TGTGCCAGCAGCTTAGATGGTAGCAATCAGCCCCAGCATTTT.

The CDR3 coding sequence is TGCGCCAGCAGCCCGGGACAGGGGGGATCCGGGGAGCTGTTTTTT. Residues: CASSPGQGGSGELFF. The V gene is TRBV5-1, the J gene TRBJ2-2; 11 bases are shared with TRBD1. The junction had 5 bases not matched to a gene; V was cut back by 4 bases and J by 6 bases. The CDR3 covers 15 residues. CDR1 SGHRS and CDR2 YFSETQ come from the germline V gene. Based on the CDR3 plus reference TRBV5-1 and TRBJ2-2, the full variable domain is KAGVTQTPRYLIKTRGQQVTLSCSPISGHRSVSWYQQTPGQGLQFLFEYFSETQRNKGNFPGRFSGRQFSNSRSEMNVSTLELGDSALYLCASSPGQGGSGELFFGEGSRLTVL.

The chain couples TRBV28 to TRBJ2-7, with 9 bases fitting TRBD2. Germline CDR1 is MDHEN and CDR2 is SYDVKM. The CDR3 contains 18 residues. V trimming: 3 bases; J trimming: 3 bases; junction bases outside the gene matches: 15. Here the CDR3 reads CASSFRRGGGRNLYEQYV. In nucleotides, the CDR3 is TGTGCCAGCAGTTTTCGACGCGGGGGGGGTCGGAACCTCTACGAGCAGTACGTC.

The rearrangement uses TRBV25-1 and TRBJ1-4; D is undetermined. Germline CDR1 is MGHDK and CDR2 is SYGVNS. The CDR3 has 14 amino acids. Trimming took 3 bases from V and 1 from J, leaving 6 bases between them. The CDR3 DNA is TGTGCCAGCAGTGACGGTGTAACTAATGAAAAACTGTTTTTT. It is translated as CASSDGVTNEKLFF.

This sequence joins TRBV4-1 and TRBJ1-2; D not certain. The V gene's germline CDR1 is MGHRA and CDR2 YSYEKL. The CDR3 is made up of 15 amino acids. Trimming took off 0 bases at V and 4 bases at J, with 12 bases between the two ends. Here the CDR3 reads CASSQERTPPYGYTF. CDR3 DNA sequence: TGCGCCAGCAGCCAAGAACGGACGCCACCCTATGGCTACACCTTC.

CDR3 coding DNA: TGTGCCTGGAGTGGTTTGGGGTCTAGCAATGAGCAGTTCTTC. Translation: CAWSGLGSSNEQFF. The J gene is TRBJ2-1, the V gene TRBV30; no firm D call. The V end lost 1 base, the J end lost 6 bases, and 13 bases lay between the germline ends. This CDR3 has 14 residues. Germline CDR1 GTSNPN, CDR2 SVGIG (reference sequence).

This sequence joins TRBV5-5 and TRBJ2-5, with unresolved D. The CDR3 is 16 residues long. Between the trimmed V and J ends, which lost 1 base and 2 bases, there was a span of 15 bases. In germline, CDR1 is SGHKS, CDR2 YYEKEE (reference sequence). CDR3: CASSLLPARMQETQYF. CDR3 sequence (DNA): TGTGCCAGCAGCTTGCTACCGGCACGGATGCAAGAGACCCAGTACTTC.

V and J are TRBV4-1 and TRBJ1-4; no clear D. The CDR3 sequence is 16 residues long. Trimming removed 4 bases from V and 2 bases from J, with 14 bases in between. Germline V CDR1 and CDR2: MGHRA, YSYEKL. CDR3 coding DNA: TGCGCCAGCAGCCCGCTCCGCCTAGTTACTAATGAAAAACTGTTTTTT. Its protein product is CASSPLRLVTNEKLFF.

The V call is TRBV7-9, the J call TRBJ1-2; 9 positions match TRBD1. Trimming removed 4 bases from V and 3 bases from J; junction bases left unmatched: 6. Per the germline V gene, CDR1 is SEHNR and CDR2 is FQNEAQ (reference sequence). CDR3 length equals 15 residues. CDR3 nucleotide sequence: TGTGCCAGCAGCTCCCAGGACAGGGGTGACTATGGCTACACCTTC. Its translation is CASSSQDRGDYGYTF. Supplemented by reference TRBV7-9 and TRBJ1-2, the full variable domain reads DTGVSQNPRHKITKRGQNVTFRCDPISEHNRLYWYRQTLGQGPEFLTYFQNEAQLEKSRLLSDRFSAERPKGSFSTLEIQRTEQGDSAMYLCASSSQDRGDYGYTFGSGTRLTVV.

CDR3 sequence (DNA): TGTGCCAGCCGTAGACCTAACTATGGCTACACCTTC. It encodes CASRRPNYGYTF. V usage is TRBV28 and J usage is TRBJ1-2; D gene ambiguous. Trimming took off 8 bases at V and 0 bases at J, with 7 bases between the two ends. CDR1 MDHEN and CDR2 SYDVKM come from the germline V gene. The CDR3 consists of 12 residues.

The CDR3 region has the DNA TGTGCCTGGAATCGGGACGGGGATGGCTACACCTTC. Amino acid sequence: CAWNRDGDGYTF. The rearrangement links TRBV30 to TRBJ1-2, with D possibly matching TRBD1 (5 bases). The V gene lost 4 bases and the J gene lost 6 bases, with 12 bases spanning the gap. Per germline, CDR1 GTSNPN and CDR2 SVGIG (reference sequence). This CDR3 is built from 12 residues.